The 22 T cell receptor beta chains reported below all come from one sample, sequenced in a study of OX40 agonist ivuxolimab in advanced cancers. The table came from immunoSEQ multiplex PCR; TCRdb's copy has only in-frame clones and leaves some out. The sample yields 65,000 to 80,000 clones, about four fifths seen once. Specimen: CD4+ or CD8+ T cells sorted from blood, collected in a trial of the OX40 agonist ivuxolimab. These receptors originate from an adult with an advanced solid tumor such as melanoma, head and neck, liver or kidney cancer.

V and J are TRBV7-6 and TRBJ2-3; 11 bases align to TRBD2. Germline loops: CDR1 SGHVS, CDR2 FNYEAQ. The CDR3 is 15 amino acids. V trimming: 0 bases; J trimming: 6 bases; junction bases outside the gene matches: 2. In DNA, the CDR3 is TGTGCCAGCAGCTTAGCACTAGCGGGGGATGATACGCAGTATTTT. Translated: CASSLALAGDDTQYF.

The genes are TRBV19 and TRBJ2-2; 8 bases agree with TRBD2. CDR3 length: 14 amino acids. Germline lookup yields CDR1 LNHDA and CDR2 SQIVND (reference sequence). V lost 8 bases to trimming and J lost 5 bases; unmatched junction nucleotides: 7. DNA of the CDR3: TGTGCCAGTTTGAGCGGGGGCGCTACCGGGGAGCTGTTTTTT. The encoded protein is CASLSGGATGELFF.

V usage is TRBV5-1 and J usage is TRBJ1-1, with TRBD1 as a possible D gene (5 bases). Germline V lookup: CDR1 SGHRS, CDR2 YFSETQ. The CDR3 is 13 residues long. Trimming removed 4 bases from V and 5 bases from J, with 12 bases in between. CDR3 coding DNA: TGCGCCAGCAGCAGGGGAGGGCGGACTGAAGCTTTCTTT. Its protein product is CASSRGGRTEAFF.

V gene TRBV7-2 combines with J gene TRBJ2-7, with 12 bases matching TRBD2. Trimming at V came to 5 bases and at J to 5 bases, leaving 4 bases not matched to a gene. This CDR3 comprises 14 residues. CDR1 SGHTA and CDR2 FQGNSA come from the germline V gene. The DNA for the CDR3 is TGTGCCAGCAGCACTAGCGGGAGGTTTGACGAGCAGTACTTC. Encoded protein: CASSTSGRFDEQYF.

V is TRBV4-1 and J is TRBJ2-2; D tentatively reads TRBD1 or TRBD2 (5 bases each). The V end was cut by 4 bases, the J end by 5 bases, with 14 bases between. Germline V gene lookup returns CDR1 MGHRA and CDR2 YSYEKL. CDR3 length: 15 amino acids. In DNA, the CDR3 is TGCGCCAGCAGCCCCCCCCTAGCAGGGACCGGGGAGCTGTTTTTT. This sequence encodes CASSPPLAGTGELFF.

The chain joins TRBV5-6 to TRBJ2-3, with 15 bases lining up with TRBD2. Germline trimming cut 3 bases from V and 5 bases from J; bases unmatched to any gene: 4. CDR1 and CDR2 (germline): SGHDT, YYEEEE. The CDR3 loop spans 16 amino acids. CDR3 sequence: CASSSTGLAGGDTQYF. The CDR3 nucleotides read TGTGCCAGCAGCTCAACGGGACTAGCGGGGGGAGATACGCAGTATTTT.

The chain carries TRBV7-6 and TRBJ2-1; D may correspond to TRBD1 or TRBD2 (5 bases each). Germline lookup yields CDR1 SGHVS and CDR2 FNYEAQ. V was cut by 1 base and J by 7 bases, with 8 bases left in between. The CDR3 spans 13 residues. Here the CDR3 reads CASSLGWGNEQFF. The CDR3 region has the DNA TGTGCCAGCAGCTTAGGGTGGGGGAATGAGCAGTTCTTC.

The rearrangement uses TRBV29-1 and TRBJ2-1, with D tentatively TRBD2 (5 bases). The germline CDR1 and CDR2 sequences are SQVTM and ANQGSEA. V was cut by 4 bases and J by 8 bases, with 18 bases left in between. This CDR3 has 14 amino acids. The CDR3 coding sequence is TGCAGCGTTGGTCCCCGTACCGGAGGCGATGAGCAGTTCTTC. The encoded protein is CSVGPRTGGDEQFF.

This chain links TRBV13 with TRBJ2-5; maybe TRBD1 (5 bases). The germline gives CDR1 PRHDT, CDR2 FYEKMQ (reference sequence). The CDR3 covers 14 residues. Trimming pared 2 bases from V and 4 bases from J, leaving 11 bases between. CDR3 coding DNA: TGTGCCAGCAGCTTAAGGACACTTGGAGAGACCCAGTACTTC. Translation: CASSLRTLGETQYF.

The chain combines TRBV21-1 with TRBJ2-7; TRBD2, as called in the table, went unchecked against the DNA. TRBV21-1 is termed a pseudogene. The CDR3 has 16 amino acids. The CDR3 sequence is CASSNGTSGGAREQYV. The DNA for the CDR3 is TGTGCCAGCAGCAACGGGACTAGCGGGGGGGCCCGCGAGCAGTACGTC.

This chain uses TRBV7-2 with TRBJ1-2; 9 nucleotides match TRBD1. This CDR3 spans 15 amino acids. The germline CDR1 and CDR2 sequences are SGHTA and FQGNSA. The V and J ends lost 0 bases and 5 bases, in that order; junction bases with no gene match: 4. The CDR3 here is CASSLADRGGYGYTF. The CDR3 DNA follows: TGTGCCAGCAGCTTAGCGGACAGGGGTGGGTATGGCTACACCTTC.

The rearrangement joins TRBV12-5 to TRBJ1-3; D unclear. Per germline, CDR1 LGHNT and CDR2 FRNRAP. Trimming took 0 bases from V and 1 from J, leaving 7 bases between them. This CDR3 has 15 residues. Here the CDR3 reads CASGLVLGSGNTIYF. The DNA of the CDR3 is TGTGCTAGTGGTTTGGTATTGGGATCTGGAAACACCATATATTTT.

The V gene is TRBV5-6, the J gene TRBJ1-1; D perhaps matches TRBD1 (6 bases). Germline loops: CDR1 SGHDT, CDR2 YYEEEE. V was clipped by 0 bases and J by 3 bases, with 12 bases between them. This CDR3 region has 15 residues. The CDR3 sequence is CASSLVGGAHTEAFF. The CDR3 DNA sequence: TGTGCCAGCAGCTTGGTAGGGGGGGCACACACTGAAGCTTTCTTT.

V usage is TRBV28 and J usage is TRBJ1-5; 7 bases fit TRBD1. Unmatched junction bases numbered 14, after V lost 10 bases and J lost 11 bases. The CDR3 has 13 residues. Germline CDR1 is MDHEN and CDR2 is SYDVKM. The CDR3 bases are TGTGCCATCAGGGGGGTAATTGGGTTAGCCCAGCATTTT. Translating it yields CAIRGVIGLAQHF.

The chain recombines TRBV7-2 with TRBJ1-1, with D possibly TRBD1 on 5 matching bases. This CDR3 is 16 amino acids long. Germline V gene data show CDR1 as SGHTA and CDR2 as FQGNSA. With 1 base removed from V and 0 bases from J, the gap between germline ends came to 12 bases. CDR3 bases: TGTGCCAGCAGCTTAGTGGGGGGGACTTTGAACACTGAAGCTTTCTTT. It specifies CASSLVGGTLNTEAFF.

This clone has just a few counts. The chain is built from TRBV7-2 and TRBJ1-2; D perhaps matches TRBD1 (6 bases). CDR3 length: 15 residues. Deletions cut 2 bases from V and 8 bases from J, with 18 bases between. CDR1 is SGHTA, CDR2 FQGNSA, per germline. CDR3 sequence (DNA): TGTGCCAGCAGCTTATCCCATCAGGGGATTAAAGGCTACACCTTC. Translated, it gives CASSLSHQGIKGYTF. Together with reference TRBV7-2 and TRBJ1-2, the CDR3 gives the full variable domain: GAGVSQSPSNKVTEKGKDVELRCDPISGHTALYWYRQSLGQGLEFLIYFQGNSAPDKSGLPSDRFSAERTGGSVSTLTIQRTQQEDSAVYLCASSLSHQGIKGYTFGSGTRLTVV.

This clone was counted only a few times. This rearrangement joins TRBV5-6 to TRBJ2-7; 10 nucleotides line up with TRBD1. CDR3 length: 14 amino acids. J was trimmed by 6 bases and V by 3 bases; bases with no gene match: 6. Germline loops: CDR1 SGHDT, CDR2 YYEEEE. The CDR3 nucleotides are TGTGCCAGCAGCTGGGGACAGGGGTGGAGCGAGCAGTACGTC. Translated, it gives CASSWGQGWSEQYV.

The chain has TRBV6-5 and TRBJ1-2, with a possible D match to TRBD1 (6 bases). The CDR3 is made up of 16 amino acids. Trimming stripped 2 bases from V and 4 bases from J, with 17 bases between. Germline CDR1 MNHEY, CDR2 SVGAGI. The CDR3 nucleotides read TGTGCCAGCAGTTACGGCGGGGGGCTGTCCCTCTATGGCTACACCTTC. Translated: CASSYGGGLSLYGYTF.

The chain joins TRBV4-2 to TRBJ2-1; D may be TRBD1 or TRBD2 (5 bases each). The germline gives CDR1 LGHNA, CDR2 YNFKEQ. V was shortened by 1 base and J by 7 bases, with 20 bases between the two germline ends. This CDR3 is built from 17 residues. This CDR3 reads CASSQVGLLGEYNEQFF. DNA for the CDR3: TGTGCCAGCAGCCAAGTTGGGTTATTAGGGGAGTATAATGAGCAGTTCTTC.

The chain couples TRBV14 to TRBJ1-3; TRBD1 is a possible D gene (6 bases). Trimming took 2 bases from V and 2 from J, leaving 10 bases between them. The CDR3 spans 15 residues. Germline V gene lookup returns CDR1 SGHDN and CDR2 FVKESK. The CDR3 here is CASSQNRGPGNTIYF. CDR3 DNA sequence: TGTGCCAGCAGCCAAAACCGGGGGCCTGGAAACACCATATATTTT.

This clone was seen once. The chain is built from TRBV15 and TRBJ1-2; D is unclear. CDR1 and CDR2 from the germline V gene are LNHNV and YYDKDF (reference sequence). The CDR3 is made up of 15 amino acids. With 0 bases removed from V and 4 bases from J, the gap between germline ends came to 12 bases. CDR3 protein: CATSRDAVNPYGYTF. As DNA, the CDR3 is TGTGCCACCAGCAGAGATGCAGTCAACCCCTATGGCTACACCTTC.

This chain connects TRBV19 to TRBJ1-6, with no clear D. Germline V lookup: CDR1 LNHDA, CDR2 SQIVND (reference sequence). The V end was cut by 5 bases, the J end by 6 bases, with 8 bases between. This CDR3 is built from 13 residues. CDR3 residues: CASSWESNSPLHF. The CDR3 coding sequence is TGTGCCAGTAGTTGGGAGAGTAATTCACCCCTCCACTTT.